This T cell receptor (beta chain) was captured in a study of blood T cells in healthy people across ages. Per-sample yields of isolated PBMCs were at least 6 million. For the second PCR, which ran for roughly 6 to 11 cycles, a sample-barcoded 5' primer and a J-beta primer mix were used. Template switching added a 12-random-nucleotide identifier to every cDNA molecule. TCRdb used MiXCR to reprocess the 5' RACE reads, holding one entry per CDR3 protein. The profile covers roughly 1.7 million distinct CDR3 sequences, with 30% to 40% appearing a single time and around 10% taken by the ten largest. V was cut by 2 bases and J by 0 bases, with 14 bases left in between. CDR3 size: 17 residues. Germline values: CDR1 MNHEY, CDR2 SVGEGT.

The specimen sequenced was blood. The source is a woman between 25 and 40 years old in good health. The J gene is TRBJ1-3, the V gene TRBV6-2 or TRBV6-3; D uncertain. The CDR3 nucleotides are TGTGCCAGCAGTTACGCCCGGCGGGGTCGCTCTGGAAACACCATATATTTT. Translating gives CASSYARRGRSGNTIYF.